Many counts were recorded for the clone carrying this T cell receptor (beta chain). Its cognate antigen is unknown. CDR3 length: 12 amino acids. Molecular barcoding with unique molecular identifiers was used for the TCRbeta library. TCRdb re-derived calls from the PCR reads in MiXCR, one entry per CDR3 protein. The sample consists of approximately 190,000 distinct CDR3 sequences, 7% to 9% of them appearing once. This sample is drawn from a study of T-cell reconstitution after alpha-beta-depleted transplantation in children. Study-wide findings and caveats: The authors attributed T-cell counts and diversity one year after transplant mostly to newly produced T cells. Expanded graft clones numbering several hundred reportedly gave rise to alpha-beta T cells about two months after transplant.

The sequenced sample was PBMCs, mostly from graft donor cells, obtained 360 days after TCRalphabeta/CD19-depleted stem cell transplant. The chain uses TRBV21-1 and TRBJ1-1; the table names TRBD1, a call not compared with the DNA. TRBV21-1 is annotated as a pseudogene. The receptor was isolated from a male patient aged 2 to 9 who had a stem cell transplant for acute myeloid leukemia, so the T cells may come from the graft donor. The CDR3 protein is CASTGGGTEAFF. The CDR3 DNA sequence: TGTGCCAGCACAGGGGGCGGCACTGAAGCTTTCTTT.